The source of this TCR beta chain is a study of cytomegalovirus exposure and HLA in healthy donors. Study information: Early released data had tens of millions of unique TCRs, all coming from HLA-typed donors. Notes on the study in general: The study carried out a later analysis of TCR beta sequences. It associated approximately 16,000 of them with specific HLA alleles at a false discovery rate of 0.05.

PCR primers comprised 60 Vbeta and 13 Jbeta primers. Some clones are missing from TCRdb's copy, which holds only in-frame ones; the method was immunoSEQ multiplex PCR. The sample records 180,000 or so clones, approximately 73% being singletons. Comments on this clone: Antigen specificity is unknown.

The receptor was derived from a woman aged 30 to 39 in good health and CMV-seropositive. The specimen was PBMCs.

The CDR3 region has the DNA TGTGCCACCAGCAGAGATATATGGGACAGGGGCCGAGAGCTGAACACTGAAGCTTTCTTT. Translated, it gives CATSRDIWDRGRELNTEAFF. This rearrangement joins TRBV15 to TRBJ1-1, with 10 nucleotides matching TRBD1. The CDR3 runs to 20 residues. J lost 0 bases, V lost 0 bases, and 13 bases had no gene match. From germline, CDR1 is LNHNV and CDR2 YYDKDF (reference sequence).